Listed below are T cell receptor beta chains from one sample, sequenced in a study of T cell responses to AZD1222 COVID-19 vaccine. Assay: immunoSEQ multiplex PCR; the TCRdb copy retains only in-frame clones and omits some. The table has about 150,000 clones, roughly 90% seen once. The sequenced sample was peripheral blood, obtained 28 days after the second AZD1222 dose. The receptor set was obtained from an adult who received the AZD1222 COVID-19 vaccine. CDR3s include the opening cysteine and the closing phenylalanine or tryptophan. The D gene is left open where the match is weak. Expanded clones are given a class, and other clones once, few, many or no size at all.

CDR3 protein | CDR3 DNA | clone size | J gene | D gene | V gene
CASSRGDSNYGYTF | TGTGCCAGCAGCCGCGGAGACTCAAACTATGGCTACACCTTC | . | TRBJ1-2 | . | TRBV5-5
CASSPPLLGRGNTEAFF | TGTGCCAGCTCACCACCTCTTTTGGGGCGGGGGAACACTGAAGCTTTCTTT | few | TRBJ1-1 | . | TRBV18
CASSPAEGRAYF | TGTGCCAGCAGCCCTGCTGAAGGGAGGGCGTACTTC | few | TRBJ2-5 | TRBD2 | TRBV3-1/TRBV3-2
CASSLGPLGDQPQHF | TGTGCCAGCAGCTTAGGACCCTTAGGGGATCAGCCCCAGCATTTT | . | TRBJ1-5 | . | TRBV5-5
CASRRQENEQYF | TGTGCCAGCAGACGACAGGAGAACGAGCAGTACTTC | . | TRBJ2-7 | . | TRBV2
CASSSRQGMRTDTQYF | TGTGCCAGCAGTTCCCGACAGGGGATGAGGACAGATACGCAGTATTTT | . | TRBJ2-3 | TRBD1 | TRBV27
CASSLRAAGGRNGYTF | TGTGCCAGCAGCTTAAGGGCGGCAGGGGGCCGGAATGGCTACACCTTC | . | TRBJ1-2 | TRBD1 | TRBV7-2
CASSSFSGRGYNEQFF | TGTGCCAGTAGTTCATTTAGCGGGAGGGGGTACAATGAGCAGTTCTTC | . | TRBJ2-1 | TRBD2 | TRBV19
CASSRSGFGDSPLHF | TGTGCCAGCAGCCGCTCGGGTTTTGGCGATTCACCCCTCCACTTT | . | TRBJ1-6 | . | TRBV14
CASWTGEGYTF | TGCGCCAGCTGGACAGGGGAGGGCTACACCTTC | . | TRBJ1-2 | TRBD1 | TRBV5-1
CASSFGQGRAFF | TGTGCCAGCAGTTTTGGACAGGGTCGAGCTTTCTTT | once | TRBJ1-1 | TRBD1 | TRBV6-5
CASSISGSASSYEQYF | TGTGCCAGTAGTATAAGCGGGAGTGCTAGCTCCTACGAGCAGTACTTC | . | TRBJ2-7 | TRBD2 | TRBV19
CASSQDLGGLSNTIYF | TGTGCCAGCAGCCAAGACTTGGGGGGTTTGTCAAACACCATATATTTT | . | TRBJ1-3 | . | TRBV3-1/TRBV3-2
CASTRTELYGYTF | TGTGCCAGCACCCGGACAGAGCTCTATGGCTACACCTTC | . | TRBJ1-2 | . | TRBV12-3/TRBV12-4
CASSPFRGGYEQYF | TGTGCCAGCAGCCCCTTCCGAGGGGGTTACGAGCAGTACTTC | once | TRBJ2-7 | . | TRBV3-1/TRBV3-2
CASSVAGLTSEKLFF | TGTGCCAGCAGCGTAGCCGGACTAACAAGTGAAAAACTGTTTTTT | once | TRBJ1-4 | . | TRBV9
CASRGGDRDTEAFF | TGTGCCAGTAGGGGAGGGGACAGGGACACTGAAGCTTTCTTT | . | TRBJ1-1 | TRBD1 | TRBV19
CASSTRQGNEKLFF | TGTGCCAGCAGCACCCGACAGGGCAATGAAAAACTGTTTTTT | . | TRBJ1-4 | TRBD1 | TRBV13
CASSMLGQGASPQHF | TGTGCCAGTAGTATGCTCGGGCAGGGGGCATCGCCCCAGCATTTT | . | TRBJ1-5 | TRBD1 | TRBV19
CASSLRDPGTGAAGYTF | TGTGCCAGCAGCTTAAGGGATCCCGGGACAGGGGCGGCTGGCTACACCTTC | . | TRBJ1-2 | TRBD1 | TRBV7-9
CASSSPANYGYTF | TGTGCCAGCAGTTCACCGGCTAACTATGGCTACACCTTC | . | TRBJ1-2 | . | TRBV28
CASSLSQGATGELFF | TGCGCCAGCAGCTTATCACAGGGGGCCACCGGGGAGCTGTTTTTT | . | TRBJ2-2 | TRBD1 | TRBV5-1
CASTPTSYEQYF | TGTGCCAGCACCCCCACTAGCTACGAGCAGTACTTC | once | TRBJ2-7 | . | TRBV6-5
CASRNAGSSGNTIYF | TGTGCCAGTAGAAATGCGGGCTCATCTGGAAACACCATATATTTT | . | TRBJ1-3 | . | TRBV19
CASSDSGAYNEQFF | TGTGCCAGCAGTGACAGCGGGGCCTACAATGAGCAGTTCTTC | . | TRBJ2-1 | TRBD2 | TRBV6-4
CASSPERAALYGYTF | TGCGCCAGCAGCCCAGAGAGGGCCGCATTATATGGCTACACCTTC | . | TRBJ1-2 | . | TRBV4-1
CASSQGRGSYGYTF | TGTGCCAGCAGCCAAGGGAGGGGGAGTTATGGCTACACCTTC | . | TRBJ1-2 | . | TRBV3-1/TRBV3-2
CTSSHPYPSQAVTEAFF | TGCACCAGCAGCCATCCGTACCCGTCTCAAGCGGTCACTGAAGCTTTCTTT | . | TRBJ1-1 | . | TRBV1
CASSPGTGVYEQYF | TGTGCCAGCAGCCCCGGGACAGGGGTGTACGAGCAGTACTTC | . | TRBJ2-7 | TRBD1 | TRBV14
CASSPKWGSNSGNTIYF | TGTGCCAGCAGTCCGAAGTGGGGCTCCAACTCTGGAAACACCATATATTTT | . | TRBJ1-3 | . | TRBV25-1
CASSLTLLGYEAFF | TGTGCCAGCAGCTTGACACTTTTGGGGTATGAAGCTTTCTTT | . | TRBJ1-1 | . | TRBV5-6
CASSRDLSTDTQYF | TGTGCCAGCAGCCGCGACCTTTCCACAGATACGCAGTATTTT | . | TRBJ2-3 | . | TRBV7-3
CASSFFYQPQHF | TGTGCCAGCAGTTTTTTTTATCAGCCCCAGCATTTT | . | TRBJ1-5 | . | TRBV12-3/TRBV12-4
CATGTGGPEAFF | TGTGCCACCGGAACTGGGGGGCCTGAAGCTTTCTTT | once | TRBJ1-1 | . | TRBV27
CASSPSSYEQYF | TGTGCCAGCAGCCCATCTTCGTACGAGCAGTACTTC | once | TRBJ2-7 | . | TRBV7-9
CASSDSRTSGGANEQFF | TGTGCCAGCAGTGACTCTAGGACTAGCGGGGGGGCAAATGAGCAGTTCTTC | . | TRBJ2-1 | TRBD2 | TRBV6-4
CASSHRDRAGGYTF | TGTGCCAGCAGCCATCGGGACAGGGCGGGTGGCTACACCTTC | . | TRBJ1-2 | TRBD1 | TRBV3-1/TRBV3-2
CASSKTRGNTEAFF | TGTGCCAGCAGTAAGACCAGGGGGAACACTGAAGCTTTCTTT | . | TRBJ1-1 | . | TRBV5-6
CASRTSGSLGGRNEQFF | TGTGCCAGTAGAACTAGCGGGAGTCTGGGTGGACGCAATGAGCAGTTCTTC | . | TRBJ2-1 | TRBD2 | TRBV19
CASSFPDRNTEAFF | TGTGCCAGCAGCTTTCCAGACCGGAACACTGAAGCTTTCTTT | . | TRBJ1-1 | . | TRBV21-1
CASSIPRQGRSNTEAFF | TGTGCCAGTAGTATCCCTAGGCAGGGAAGGTCGAACACTGAAGCTTTCTTT | . | TRBJ1-1 | . | TRBV19
CASSQTGTSGPVSYNEQFF | TGTGCCAGCTCCCAAACCGGGACTAGCGGTCCTGTCTCCTACAATGAGCAGTTCTTC | . | TRBJ2-1 | TRBD2 | TRBV18
CASSFVISSGANVLTF | TGTGCCAGCAGCTTCGTGATAAGCTCTGGGGCCAACGTCCTGACTTTC | . | TRBJ2-6 | . | TRBV11-2
CASSLGTGRINSPLHF | TGTGCCAGCAGCCTGGGGACGGGACGGATTAATTCACCCCTCCACTTT | . | TRBJ1-6 | . | TRBV3-1/TRBV3-2
CASRSTNGARTSYEQYF | TGTGCCAGCAGATCCACTAACGGGGCCCGAACATCCTACGAGCAGTACTTC | . | TRBJ2-7 | . | TRBV7-9
CASSQFGVLGTEAFF | TGTGCCAGCAGCCAATTTGGGGTTCTGGGCACTGAAGCTTTCTTT | . | TRBJ1-1 | . | TRBV16
CASSQVVDNTRARGF | TGCGCCAGCAGCCAAGTTGTGGACAATACACGGGCCCGTGGCTTT | . | TRBJ1-1 | . | TRBV4-1
CASRNRDGARYTF | TGTGCCAGCAGGAACCGGGACGGCGCTCGCTACACCTTC | . | TRBJ1-2 | . | TRBV7-2
CASSRILRNEQFF | TGTGCCAGCAGCCGCATACTACGCAATGAGCAGTTCTTC | . | TRBJ2-1 | . | TRBV14
CASKRSTFYGYTF | TGTGCCAGCAAGAGGAGTACATTCTATGGCTACACCTTC | . | TRBJ1-2 | . | TRBV27
CASMGGTQYF | TGTGCCAGCATGGGGGGTACGCAGTATTTT | once | TRBJ2-3 | . | TRBV2
CASRPTGRGDQYF | TGTGCCAGCAGACCCACGGGGAGGGGAGACCAGTACTTC | . | TRBJ2-7 | TRBD2 | TRBV28
CASSLARVQSTGDTQYF | TGTGCCAGCAGCTTGGCCAGGGTCCAATCCACAGGAGATACGCAGTATTTT | . | TRBJ2-3 | . | TRBV5-6
CASSYPERSRYEQYF | TGTGCCAGCAGTTACCCCGAGCGTTCCCGATACGAGCAGTACTTC | . | TRBJ2-7 | . | TRBV13
CSATGITGNTIYF | TGCAGCGCGACAGGTATCACTGGAAACACCATATATTTT | few | TRBJ1-3 | . | TRBV29-1
CASSLHNQPQHF | TGTGCCAGCAGTTTGCACAATCAGCCCCAGCATTTT | . | TRBJ1-5 | . | TRBV6-5
CASSPYVTGELFF | TGTGCCAGCTCCCCTTATGTGACCGGGGAGCTGTTTTTT | . | TRBJ2-2 | . | TRBV18
CASSFTQDSPLHF | TGTGCCAGCAGCTTTACCCAAGATTCACCCCTCCACTTT | . | TRBJ1-6 | . | TRBV7-3
CASSPSAGVSYNEQFF | TGTGCCAGCAGCCCCTCGGCGGGGGTATCCTACAATGAGCAGTTCTTC | . | TRBJ2-1 | TRBD2 | TRBV7-9
CARTLGVNSPLHF | TGTGCCAGAACACTAGGGGTTAATTCACCCCTCCACTTT | once | TRBJ1-6 | . | TRBV2